The entry below gives a single T cell receptor (beta chain) sequence along with its context. This sample was taken from a study of long-term antiretroviral therapy in people with HIV. Study at large: Of all samples, the earliest predate the 2015 immediate-ART recommendation by about a decade.

Survey-level immunoSEQ v3.0 assays were run. Sequencing used immunoSEQ multiplex PCR; TCRdb keeps in-frame clones, though not all of them. There are tens of thousands of clones in the sample; 92% occur only once, and around 7.8% lies in the top ten. This CDR3 has 14 residues. The germline V gene encodes CDR1 MNHNS and CDR2 SASEGT. The V end lost 6 bases, the J end lost 6 bases, and 12 bases lay between the germline ends. Specimen: unsorted PBMCs, collected 4.4 years after starting antiretroviral therapy. The V and J genes are TRBV6-1 and TRBJ1-6; no definite D call. The clonotype comes from a woman aged 45-65 years with HIV. The CDR3, as DNA: TGTGCCAGCAGGGCTGGAAGAGGTAATTCACCCCTCCACTTT. It specifies CASRAGRGNSPLHF.